This T cell receptor beta chain was sequenced for a study of shared clonotypes between healthy human individuals. Looking at the study overall: Those who served as donors were a couple of women and three men between the ages of 18 and 49.

This table comes from immunoSEQ multiplex PCR, and its TCRdb copy is limited to in-frame clones, with some not included. The sample shows about 1 million clones, around 75% of them seen only once. Trimming stripped 2 bases from V and 5 bases from J, with 9 bases between. The germline V gene has CDR1 GTSNPN and CDR2 SVGIG (reference sequence). The CDR3 runs 13 residues. This clone was seen more than once but under ten times. This sequence originates from a man in his late teens or twenties in good health. Sequenced: memory CD4+ T cells sorted from blood. The subset denotes: CD45RA-negative fraction. This chain joins TRBV30 and TRBJ2-2, with a weak D call TRBD2 (6 bases). The CDR3 here is CAWSTGGTGELFF. The CDR3 DNA reads TGTGCCTGGAGTACCGGGGGAACCGGGGAGCTGTTTTTT.